This T cell receptor (beta chain) derives from a study of tumor-infiltrating lymphocytes in primary liver carcinoma. Unsorted bulk tissue (about 19-33 mg) underwent RNA and DNA co-extraction. Each participant had primary liver carcinoma, and surgical resection was the treatment. Histology found more than 75% viable tumor cells per sample. Making TCR beta cDNA involved 400 to 600 ng total RNA and a constant-region primer. Each TCR beta library was derived from three nested multiplex PCR rounds that employed slightly modified ARM-PCR. Primers for the first two PCR rounds were TRBV1-TRBV30 forward primers and a C-beta reverse primer (approximately 9 cycles per round). TCRdb reprocessed the multiplex PCR reads with MiXCR, giving one entry per CDR3 protein. This table has about 59,000 distinct CDR3 sequences, approximately 70% appearing once. Trimming left V 6 bases short and J 8 bases short, with 15 bases between. In germline, CDR1 is SGHNT, CDR2 YYREEE (reference sequence). This CDR3 has 14 amino acids.

The chain carries TRBV5-4 and TRBJ1-6; the D gene is possibly TRBD1 (6 bases). The receptor was derived from a man aged 40-49 years with primary liver carcinoma and hepatitis B virus infection. The sample was liver tumor tissue from sampling region 2. Subset here: tumor region T2, inferior pole. CDR3 region: CASNLSGGHSPLHF. CDR3 DNA: TGTGCCAGCAACTTATCCGGGGGCCATTCACCCCTCCACTTT.